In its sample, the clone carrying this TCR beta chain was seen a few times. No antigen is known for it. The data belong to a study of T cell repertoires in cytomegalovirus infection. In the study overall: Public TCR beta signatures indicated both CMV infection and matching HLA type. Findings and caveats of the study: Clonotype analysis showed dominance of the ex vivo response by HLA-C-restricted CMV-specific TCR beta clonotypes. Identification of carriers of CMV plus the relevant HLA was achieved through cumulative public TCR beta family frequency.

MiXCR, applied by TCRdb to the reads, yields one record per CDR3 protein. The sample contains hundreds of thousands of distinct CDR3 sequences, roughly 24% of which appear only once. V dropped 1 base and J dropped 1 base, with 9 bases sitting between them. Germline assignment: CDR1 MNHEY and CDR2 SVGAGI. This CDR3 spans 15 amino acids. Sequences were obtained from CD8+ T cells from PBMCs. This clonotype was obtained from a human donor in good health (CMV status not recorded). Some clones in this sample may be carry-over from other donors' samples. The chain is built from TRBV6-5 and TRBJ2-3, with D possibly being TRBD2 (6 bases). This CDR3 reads CASSYLWGGTDTQYF. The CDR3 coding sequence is TGTGCCAGCAGTTACTTATGGGGGGGCACAGATACGCAGTATTTT.